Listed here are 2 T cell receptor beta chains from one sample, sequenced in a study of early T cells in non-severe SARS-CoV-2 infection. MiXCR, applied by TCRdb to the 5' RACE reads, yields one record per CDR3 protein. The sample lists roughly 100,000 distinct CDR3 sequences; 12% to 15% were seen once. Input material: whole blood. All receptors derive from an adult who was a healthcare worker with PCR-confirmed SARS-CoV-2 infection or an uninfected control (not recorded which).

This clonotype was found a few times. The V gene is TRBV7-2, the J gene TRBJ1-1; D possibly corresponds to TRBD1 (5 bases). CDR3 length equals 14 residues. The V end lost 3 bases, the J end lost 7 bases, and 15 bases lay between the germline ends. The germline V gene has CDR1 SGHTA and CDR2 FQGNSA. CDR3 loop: CASSLIRGGLEAFF. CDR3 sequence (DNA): TGTGCCAGCAGCTTGATTAGGGGAGGTCTTGAAGCTTTCTTT.

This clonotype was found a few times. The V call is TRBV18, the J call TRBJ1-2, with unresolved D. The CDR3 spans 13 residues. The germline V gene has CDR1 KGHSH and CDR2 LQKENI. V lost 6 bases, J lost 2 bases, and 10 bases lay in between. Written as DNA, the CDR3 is TGTGCCAGCTCCCCAGCCCCGAACTATGGCTACACCTTC. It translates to CASSPAPNYGYTF.